This is a list of T cell receptor beta chains from one sample in a study of CD4+ T cells in melanoma. TCRdb's copy holds only in-frame clones and misses some; the assay was immunoSEQ multiplex PCR. The table lists 9,500 to 13,000 clones, around 78% of them singletons. The sequenced sample was cells from a culture (not recorded whether cultured in vitro). The receptors were gathered from a human donor with melanoma. Each CDR3 is given with its conserved first and last residue. The order of the fields is D gene, clone size, V gene, J gene, CDR3 protein, CDR3 DNA. A D gene is named only where the DNA matches it firmly. Where a row states a size, it is once, few, many or the class of an expanded clone; other rows omit it.

>.|.|TRBV19|TRBJ2-7
CASSRGLRAYEQYF
TGTGCCAGTAGTCGTGGACTCAGGGCCTACGAGCAGTACTTC
>.|.|TRBV9|TRBJ2-7
CASSVSQQPREQYF
TGTGCCAGCAGCGTGTCACAGCAACCGCGCGAGCAGTACTTC
>.|.|TRBV2|TRBJ1-2
CASSEVDYYGYTF
TGTGCCAGCAGTGAAGTGGATTACTATGGCTACACCTTC
>.|.|TRBV5-1|TRBJ1-1
CASSLADSNTEAFF
TGCGCCAGCAGCTTGGCAGACAGTAACACTGAAGCTTTCTTT
>.|.|TRBV24-1|TRBJ1-6
CATWGAPYNSPLHF
TGTGCCACCTGGGGTGCGCCATATAATTCACCCCTCCACTTT
>TRBD1|.|TRBV5-1|TRBJ2-7
CASSQGQGGNEQYF
TGCGCCAGCAGTCAGGGACAGGGCGGGAACGAGCAGTACTTC
>TRBD1|.|TRBV29-1|TRBJ1-2
CSVGQVGGYTF
TGCAGCGTAGGACAGGTAGGCGGCTACACCTTC
>TRBD1|once|TRBV15|TRBJ1-5
CATSRGMAGGFQPQHF
TGTGCCACCAGCAGAGGGATGGCAGGGGGCTTTCAGCCCCAGCATTTT
>.|.|TRBV3-1/TRBV3-2|TRBJ2-7
CASSQDHGTTSEQYF
TGTGCCAGCAGCCAAGATCACGGCACTACCAGCGAGCAGTACTTC
>.|once|TRBV19|TRBJ2-2
CAIQKNTGELFF
TGTGCCATACAAAAGAACACCGGGGAGCTGTTTTTT
>.|.|TRBV27|TRBJ1-2
CASSPKRGSGEGYGYTF
TGTGCCAGCAGCCCTAAGAGGGGGTCCGGGGAGGGCTATGGCTACACCTTC
>TRBD2|.|TRBV5-6|TRBJ2-7
CASSGGGGVSYEQYF
TGTGCCAGCAGTGGAGGCGGGGGGGTGTCCTACGAGCAGTACTTC
>.|.|TRBV5-1|TRBJ1-1
CASRGGALNTEAFF
TGCGCCAGCAGAGGGGGAGCCTTGAACACTGAAGCTTTCTTT
>.|.|TRBV7-2|TRBJ1-2
CASSLLGGTYGYTF
TGTGCCAGCAGCTTATTGGGCGGGACCTATGGCTACACCTTC
>.|.|TRBV7-9|TRBJ2-2
CASSYRAGELFF
TGTGCCAGCAGTTATAGGGCCGGGGAGCTGTTTTTT
>TRBD2|.|TRBV3-1/TRBV3-2|TRBJ2-4
CASSHGGAAKNIQYF
TGTGCCAGCAGCCACGGGGGGGCCGCCAAAAACATTCAGTACTTC
>.|.|TRBV7-9|TRBJ2-2
CASSPGQLLNTGELFF
TGTGCCAGCAGCCCCGGACAGCTACTGAACACCGGGGAGCTGTTTTTT
>TRBD1|.|TRBV27|TRBJ1-1
CASSWGQGAEAFF
TGTGCCAGCAGTTGGGGACAGGGGGCTGAAGCTTTCTTT
>TRBD2|.|TRBV11-2|TRBJ2-2
CASLGGGTNTGELFF
TGTGCCAGCTTGGGGGGGGGAACGAACACCGGGGAGCTGTTTTTT
>.|.|TRBV27|TRBJ2-3
CASSSVRVTDTQYF
TGTGCCAGCAGTTCAGTGAGGGTCACAGATACGCAGTATTTT
>TRBD2|.|TRBV18|TRBJ2-1
CASSYAGGTYNEQFF
TGTGCCAGCTCATACGCGGGGGGTACCTACAATGAGCAGTTCTTC
>.|.|TRBV2|TRBJ1-3
CASSEVRGNTIYF
TGTGCCAGCAGTGAAGTCCGAGGAAACACCATATATTTT
>.|few|TRBV7-9|TRBJ1-2
CASSLGGGGQGGYTF
TGTGCCAGCAGCTTAGGCGGAGGAGGGCAAGGTGGCTACACCTTC
>.|.|TRBV19|TRBJ2-3
CATLEGRWQYF
TGTGCCACCCTGGAGGGGCGTTGGCAGTATTTT
>.|.|TRBV4-1|TRBJ1-1
CASSQGSTEAFF
TGCGCCAGCAGCCAAGGGAGTACTGAAGCTTTCTTT
>.|few|TRBV19|TRBJ2-7
CASSRQAPGPYEQYF
TGTGCCAGTAGTAGACAAGCTCCCGGGCCATACGAGCAGTACTTC
>.|.|TRBV6-5|TRBJ1-6
CASRTMTSPLHF
TGTGCCAGCAGGACCATGACTTCACCCCTCCACTTT
>.|.|TRBV4-1|TRBJ1-5
CASSQDEGGNQPQHF
TGCGCCAGCAGCCAAGATGAGGGGGGTAATCAGCCCCAGCATTTT
>.|.|TRBV5-1|TRBJ2-7
CASSLLGGVATPHEQYF
TGCGCCAGCAGCTTGCTGGGTGGGGTGGCGACCCCCCACGAGCAGTACTTC
>.|.|TRBV18|TRBJ1-6
CASSEIGNPNSPLHF
TGTGCCAGCTCAGAAATTGGCAACCCAAATTCACCCCTCCACTTT
>.|.|TRBV5-6|TRBJ1-6
CASSFMSSYNSPLHF
TGTGCCAGCAGCTTCATGAGCTCCTATAATTCACCCCTCCACTTT
>TRBD1|.|TRBV30|TRBJ2-7
CAFRDRGLYEQYF
TGTGCCTTCCGGGACAGGGGGCTGTACGAGCAGTACTTC
>TRBD1|.|TRBV28|TRBJ1-5
CASRGRRDRGQHQPQHF
TGTGCCAGCAGGGGGAGAAGGGACAGGGGACAGCATCAGCCCCAGCATTTT
>.|once|TRBV27|TRBJ1-2
CASSLSRASNYGYTF
TGTGCCAGCAGTTTGTCCCGGGCCTCTAACTATGGCTACACCTTC
>.|few|TRBV10-2|TRBJ1-5
CASSESDGNQPQHF
TGCGCCAGCAGTGAGTCTGACGGCAATCAGCCCCAGCATTTT
>.|few|TRBV18|TRBJ2-1
CASSPTLGEQFF
TGTGCCAGCTCTCCTACATTGGGTGAGCAGTTCTTC
>.|.|TRBV30|TRBJ1-1
CAWNNGNTEAFF
TGTGCCTGGAACAACGGGAACACTGAAGCTTTCTTT